This T cell receptor beta chain was identified during a study of blood T cells in healthy people across ages. Notes on the study in general: Higher diversity and more naive CD4+ cells were features of long-lived donors, compared to aged donors.

Germline values: CDR1 DFQATT, CDR2 SNEGSKA (reference sequence). This CDR3 is built from 15 residues. The V segment lost 4 bases and the J segment 7 bases; nucleotides outside the gene matches: 12. The authors ran a second PCR of about 7 to 12 cycles using a sample-barcoded 5' primer and a J-beta primer mix. Template switching added a 12-random-nucleotide identifier to every cDNA molecule. TCRdb passed the 5' RACE reads through MiXCR, listing each CDR3 protein once. The table has approximately 800,000 distinct CDR3 sequences, around 36% seen once. The donors, healthy Caucasians from Russia, were aged roughly 6 to 100. There are a few counts of this clonotype. Its antigen remains unidentified.

The clonotype comes from a man aged 18 to 30 in good health. Sequencing was performed on blood. The chain uses TRBV20-1 and TRBJ1-5; 8 bases are shared with TRBD1. The CDR3 DNA sequence: TGCAGTGCTACCCCCGTGAGCAGGGGGCACCAGCCCCAGCATTTT. Translated, it gives CSATPVSRGHQPQHF.